The T cell receptor (beta chain) under discussion was sequenced for a study of T cells in Graves' hyperthyroidism and ophthalmopathy. General observations from the study: In blood, most of the thyroid clonotypes expanded above 0.001 were also present.

Amplification of TCR beta CDR3 regions was performed using RNA transcripts as template. With the HTBI primer set, the TCR CDR3 went through a first round of RT-PCR. Each CDR3 protein is one row after TCRdb ran MiXCR on the multiplex PCR reads. Of about 180,000 distinct CDR3 sequences listed, over 15% are singletons. Germline-derived CDR1 and CDR2 are WSHSY and SAAADI. The CDR3 runs to 16 residues. V was pared by 8 bases and J by 4 bases, with 12 bases of the junction left unmatched. This clonotype showed up many times. Its target is unknown. Clinicians diagnosed patients from clinical symptoms, serum thyroxine and TRAb, thyroid ultrasound and orbital computed tomography. It was around 10 ml of fresh peripheral blood that supplied the PBMCs.

V gene TRBV10-2 combines with J gene TRBJ2-2; TRBD1 aligns across 8 bases. This clonotype originated in a woman in her fifties or sixties with Graves' hyperthyroidism. Sequences were obtained from blood. The CDR3 reads CASSGGRTGSTGELFF. The CDR3 nucleotides are TGCGCCAGCTCCGGGGGTCGGACAGGGTCCACCGGGGAGCTGTTTTTT.